These 8 T cell receptor beta chains were all obtained from the same sample, sequenced in a study of blood T cell repertoires in COVID-19. Generated by immunoSEQ multiplex PCR, the TCRdb table keeps only in-frame clones and is missing some. The repertoire holds some 320,000 clones, with around 88% as singletons. The source material was peripheral blood. These receptors all stem from a woman aged 25 to 39 who had recovered from COVID-19.

V and J are TRBV2 and TRBJ1-1; no reliable D call. Germline CDR1 SNHLY, CDR2 FYNNEI. V lost 8 bases and J lost 6, with 16 bases in between. CDR3 size: 13 residues. The CDR3 here is CASGATRRAEAFF. The CDR3 DNA reads TGTGCCAGCGGAGCCACTAGGAGGGCTGAAGCTTTCTTT.

V and J are TRBV11-2 and TRBJ2-1; 11 nucleotides match TRBD2. J lost 9 bases, V lost 5 bases, and 6 bases had no gene match. Germline V gene data show CDR1 as SGHAT and CDR2 as FQNNGV. The CDR3 runs 14 residues. CDR3 sequence reads: CASSQRLAGFEQFF. The CDR3 nucleotides are TGTGCCAGCAGCCAGCGACTAGCGGGGTTTGAGCAGTTCTTC.

This chain joins TRBV11-3 and TRBJ2-3; D not resolved. V was clipped by 5 bases and J by 0 bases, with 6 bases between them. This CDR3 has 13 residues. Germline CDR1 SGHNT, CDR2 YENEEA. CDR3 bases: TGTGCCAGCAGCCCCCCTAGCACAGATACGCAGTATTTT. It yields the protein CASSPPSTDTQYF.

The table lists this clone with a few counts. The chain combines TRBV28 with TRBJ1-6; TRBD1 might be the D (6 bases). This CDR3 contains 16 residues. The V gene's germline CDR1 is MDHEN and CDR2 SYDVKM. Between the trimmed V and J ends, which lost 6 bases and 4 bases, there was a span of 16 bases. The CDR3 DNA reads TGTGCCAGCAGACAAACAGGGACCACTTATAATTCACCCCTCCACTTT. This sequence encodes CASRQTGTTYNSPLHF. Supplemented by reference TRBV28 and TRBJ1-6, the full variable domain reads DVKVTQSSRYLVKRTGEKVFLECVQDMDHENMFWYRQDPGLGLRLIYFSYDVKMKEKGDIPEGYSVSREKKERFSLILESASTNQTSMYLCASRQTGTTYNSPLHFGNGTRLTVT.

The chain carries TRBV18 and TRBJ1-1; perhaps TRBD1 as D (5 bases). Trimming took off 6 bases at V and 7 bases at J, with 12 bases between the two ends. The V gene's germline CDR1 is KGHSH and CDR2 LQKENI. This CDR3 spans 12 amino acids. CDR3 region: CASSQGRVEAFF. CDR3 nucleotides: TGTGCCAGCTCGCAGGGAAGGGTTGAAGCTTTCTTT.

The J gene is TRBJ1-1, the V gene TRBV2, with D possibly TRBD1 on 5 matching bases. The CDR3 extends over 13 amino acids. Germline V lookup: CDR1 SNHLY, CDR2 FYNNEI. Between the trimmed V and J ends, which lost 6 bases and 1 base, there was a span of 9 bases. DNA of the CDR3: TGTGCCAGCAGGGTAACAGGGAACACTGAAGCTTTCTTT. It codes for CASRVTGNTEAFF.

The chain couples TRBV14 to TRBJ2-5; D may be TRBD2 (6 bases). V dropped 3 bases and J dropped 0 bases, with 14 bases sitting between them. Germline V gene sequence: CDR1 SGHDN, CDR2 FVKESK. The CDR3 is made up of 16 amino acids. The DNA for the CDR3 is TGTGCCAGCAGCCAGGGGAGGTACCCGTACCAAGAGACCCAGTACTTC. As protein: CASSQGRYPYQETQYF. The full variable domain, completed using reference TRBV14 and TRBJ2-5, is EAGVTQFPSHSVIEKGQTVTLRCDPISGHDNLYWYRRVMGKEIKFLLHFVKESKQDESGMPNNRFLAERTGGTYSTLKVQPAELEDSGVYFCASSQGRYPYQETQYFGPGTRLLVL.

J is TRBJ2-3 and V is TRBV27; 9 nucleotides line up with TRBD2. The V segment lost 5 bases and the J segment 4 bases; nucleotides outside the gene matches: 4. Germline V gene lookup returns CDR1 MNHEY and CDR2 SMNVEV (reference sequence). The CDR3 consists of 14 residues. The CDR3 DNA sequence: TGTGCCAGCAGTACCCTAGCGGGGTCAGATACGCAGTATTTT. This codes for CASSTLAGSDTQYF.